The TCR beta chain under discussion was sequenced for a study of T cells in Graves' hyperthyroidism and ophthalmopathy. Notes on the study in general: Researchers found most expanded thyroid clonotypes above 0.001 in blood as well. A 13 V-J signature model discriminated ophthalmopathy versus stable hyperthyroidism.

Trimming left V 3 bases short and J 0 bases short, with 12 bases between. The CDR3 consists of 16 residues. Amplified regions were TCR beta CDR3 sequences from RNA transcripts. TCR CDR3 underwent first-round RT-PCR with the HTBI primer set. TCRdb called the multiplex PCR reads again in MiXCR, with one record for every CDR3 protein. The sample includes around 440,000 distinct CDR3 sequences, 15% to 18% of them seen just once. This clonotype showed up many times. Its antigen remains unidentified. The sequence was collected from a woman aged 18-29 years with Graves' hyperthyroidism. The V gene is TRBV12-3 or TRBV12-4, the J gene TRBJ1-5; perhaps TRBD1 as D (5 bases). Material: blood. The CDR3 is CASSFRVPNSNQPQHF. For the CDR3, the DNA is TGTGCCAGCAGTTTCAGGGTCCCGAATAGCAATCAGCCCCAGCATTTT.